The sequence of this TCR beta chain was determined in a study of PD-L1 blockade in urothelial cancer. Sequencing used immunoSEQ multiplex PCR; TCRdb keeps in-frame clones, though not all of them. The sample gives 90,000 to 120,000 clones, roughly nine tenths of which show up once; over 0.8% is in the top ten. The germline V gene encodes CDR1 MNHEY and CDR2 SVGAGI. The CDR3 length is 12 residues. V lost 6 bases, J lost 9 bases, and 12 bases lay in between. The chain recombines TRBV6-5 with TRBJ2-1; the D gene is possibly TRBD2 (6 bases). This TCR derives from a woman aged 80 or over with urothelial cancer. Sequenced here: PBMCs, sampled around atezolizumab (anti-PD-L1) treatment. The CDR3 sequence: CASSQTRGEQFF. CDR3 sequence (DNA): TGTGCCAGCAGCCAGACTAGGGGTGAGCAGTTCTTC.